This T cell receptor (beta chain) stems from a study of blood T cell repertoires in COVID-19. Study-level information: Spain, Italy and the United States supplied samples that represented acute and convalescent COVID-19. In each case, the material was cDNA or gDNA derived from T cells, B-cell-depleted T cells, or PBMCs.

Under the authors' procedure: Estimation of nucleated cell counts relied on the amplification of reference gene primers. TCRdb's copy holds only in-frame clones and misses some; the assay was immunoSEQ multiplex PCR. The D gene and trimming were derived from the DNA, and the V and J assignments and clone size from that table. In the table there are tens of thousands of clones, roughly 91% of which are singletons. The V segment lost 9 bases and the J segment 4 bases; nucleotides outside the gene matches: 9. The CDR3 loop spans 13 amino acids. In germline, CDR1 is LNHDA, CDR2 SQIVND (reference sequence).

This clonotype originated in a human donor in a cohort sampled during active COVID-19. The chain employs TRBV19 and TRBJ2-7; 7 bases are a match to TRBD2. Sequenced material: peripheral blood. The CDR3 coding sequence is TGTGCCAGCCCCGGGACTACTCATTACGAGCAGTACTTC. This translates into CASPGTTHYEQYF.